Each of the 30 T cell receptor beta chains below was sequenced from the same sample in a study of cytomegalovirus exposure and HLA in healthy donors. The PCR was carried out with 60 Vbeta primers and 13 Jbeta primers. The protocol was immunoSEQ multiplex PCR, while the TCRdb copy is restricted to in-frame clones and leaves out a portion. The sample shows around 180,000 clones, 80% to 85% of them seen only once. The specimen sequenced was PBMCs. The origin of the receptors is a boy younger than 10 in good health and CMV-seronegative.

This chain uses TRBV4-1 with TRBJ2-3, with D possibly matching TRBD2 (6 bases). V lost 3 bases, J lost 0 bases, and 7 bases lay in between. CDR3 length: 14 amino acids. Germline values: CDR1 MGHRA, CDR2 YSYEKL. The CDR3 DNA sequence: TGCGCCAGCAGCCACGCGGGGAGCACAGATACGCAGTATTTT. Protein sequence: CASSHAGSTDTQYF.

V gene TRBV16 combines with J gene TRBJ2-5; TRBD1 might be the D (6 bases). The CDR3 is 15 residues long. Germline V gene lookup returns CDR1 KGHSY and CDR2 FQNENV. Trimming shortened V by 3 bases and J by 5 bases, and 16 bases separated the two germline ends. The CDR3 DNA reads TGTGCCAGCAGCCATAGTCGAGGGGGAGAGGAGACCCAGTACTTC. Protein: CASSHSRGGEETQYF.

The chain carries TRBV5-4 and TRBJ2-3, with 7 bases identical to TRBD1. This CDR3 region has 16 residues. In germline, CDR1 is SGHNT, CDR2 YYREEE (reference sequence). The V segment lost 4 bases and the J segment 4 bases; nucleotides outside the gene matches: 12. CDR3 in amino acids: CASSRPAGGAADTQYF. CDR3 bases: TGTGCCAGCAGCCGCCCGGCAGGGGGAGCCGCAGATACGCAGTATTTT.

The CDR3 protein is CASSLGGLGGGYEQYF. CDR3 nucleotides: TGTGCCAGCAGCTTAGGTGGTCTTGGCGGGGGATACGAGCAGTACTTC. The chain is built from TRBV7-2 and TRBJ2-7; 7 bases agree with TRBD2. CDR1 is SGHTA, CDR2 FQGNSA, per germline. The junction had 10 bases not matched to a gene; V was cut back by 1 base and J by 4 bases. The CDR3 is 16 residues long.

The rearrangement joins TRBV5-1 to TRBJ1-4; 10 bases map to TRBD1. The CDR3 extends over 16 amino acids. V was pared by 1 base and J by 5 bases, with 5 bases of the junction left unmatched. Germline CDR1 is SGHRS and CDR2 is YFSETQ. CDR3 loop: CASSLNPGQGNEKLFF. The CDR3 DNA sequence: TGCGCCAGCAGCTTGAATCCGGGACAGGGGAATGAAAAACTGTTTTTT.

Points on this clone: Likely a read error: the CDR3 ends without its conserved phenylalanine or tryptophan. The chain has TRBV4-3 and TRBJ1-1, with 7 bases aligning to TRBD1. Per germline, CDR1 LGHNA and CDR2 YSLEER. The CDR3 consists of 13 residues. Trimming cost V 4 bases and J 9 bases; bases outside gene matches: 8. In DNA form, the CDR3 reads TGCGCCAGCAGCCCGGGACAGACCCTCCAAGCTTTCCTT. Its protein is CASSPGQTLQAFL.

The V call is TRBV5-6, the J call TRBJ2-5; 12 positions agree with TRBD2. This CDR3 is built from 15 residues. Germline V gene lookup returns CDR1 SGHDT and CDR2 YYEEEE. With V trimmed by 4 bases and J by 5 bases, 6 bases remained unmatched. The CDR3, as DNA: TGTGCCAGCAGCCAGGAACTAGCGGGGGGTGAGACCCAGTACTTC. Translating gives CASSQELAGGETQYF.

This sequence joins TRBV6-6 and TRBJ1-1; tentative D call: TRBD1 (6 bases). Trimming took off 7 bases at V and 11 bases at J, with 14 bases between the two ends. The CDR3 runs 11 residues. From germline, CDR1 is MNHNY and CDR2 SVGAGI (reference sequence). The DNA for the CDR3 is TGTGCCAGCACCCACGGGGGGGGCGCTTTCTTT. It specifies CASTHGGGAFF.

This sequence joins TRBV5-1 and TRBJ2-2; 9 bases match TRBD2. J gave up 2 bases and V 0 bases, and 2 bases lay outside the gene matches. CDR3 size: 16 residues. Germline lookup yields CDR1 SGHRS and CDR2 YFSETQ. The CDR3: CASSLGLAVNTGELFF. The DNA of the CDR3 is TGCGCCAGCAGCTTGGGACTAGCGGTAAACACCGGGGAGCTGTTTTTT.

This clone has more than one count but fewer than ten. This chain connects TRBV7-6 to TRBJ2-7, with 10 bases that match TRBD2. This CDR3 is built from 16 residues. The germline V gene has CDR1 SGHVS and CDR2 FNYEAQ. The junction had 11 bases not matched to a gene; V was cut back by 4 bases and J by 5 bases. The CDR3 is CASSSKTLAGSDEQYF. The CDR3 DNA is TGTGCCAGCAGCTCAAAAACACTAGCGGGAAGCGACGAGCAGTACTTC.

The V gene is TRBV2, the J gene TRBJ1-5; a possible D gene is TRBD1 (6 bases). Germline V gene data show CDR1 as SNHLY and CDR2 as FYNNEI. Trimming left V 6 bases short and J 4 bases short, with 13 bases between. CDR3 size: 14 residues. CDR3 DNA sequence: TGTGCCAGCAGCCCCGGGCAGGGGAATCAGCCCCAGCATTTT. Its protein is CASSPGQGNQPQHF.

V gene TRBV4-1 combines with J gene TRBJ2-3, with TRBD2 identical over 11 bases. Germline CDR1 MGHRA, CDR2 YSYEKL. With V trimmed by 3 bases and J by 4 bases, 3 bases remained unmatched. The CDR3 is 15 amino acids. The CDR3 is CASSHGSGRADTQYF. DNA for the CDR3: TGCGCCAGCAGCCATGGTAGCGGGAGGGCAGATACGCAGTATTTT.

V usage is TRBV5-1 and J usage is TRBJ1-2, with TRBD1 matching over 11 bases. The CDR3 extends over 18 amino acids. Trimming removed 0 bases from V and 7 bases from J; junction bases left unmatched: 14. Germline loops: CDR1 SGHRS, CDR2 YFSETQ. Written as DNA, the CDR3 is TGCGCCAGCAGCTTGGTGATCTCGATAGGGACAGGGGGTAGTGGCTACACCTTC. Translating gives CASSLVISIGTGGSGYTF.

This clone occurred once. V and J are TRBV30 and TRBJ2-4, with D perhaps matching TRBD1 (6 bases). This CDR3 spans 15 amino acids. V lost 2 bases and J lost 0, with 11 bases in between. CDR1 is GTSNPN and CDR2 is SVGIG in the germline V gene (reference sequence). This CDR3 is CAWSFRTVAKNIQYF. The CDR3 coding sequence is TGTGCCTGGAGTTTTCGGACAGTAGCCAAAAACATTCAGTACTTC. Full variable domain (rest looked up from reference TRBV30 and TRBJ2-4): SQTIHQWPATLVQPVGSPLSLECTVEGTSNPNLYWYRQAAGRGLQLLFYSVGIGQISSEVPQNLSASRPQDRQFILSSKKLLLSDSGFYLCAWSFRTVAKNIQYFGAGTRLSVL.

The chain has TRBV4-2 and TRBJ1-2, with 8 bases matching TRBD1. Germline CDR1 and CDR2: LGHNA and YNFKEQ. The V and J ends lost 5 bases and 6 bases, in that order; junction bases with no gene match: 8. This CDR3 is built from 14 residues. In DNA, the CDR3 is TGTGCCAGCAGCTTAATGGACAGGGAGCATGGCTACACCTTC. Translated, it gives CASSLMDREHGYTF.

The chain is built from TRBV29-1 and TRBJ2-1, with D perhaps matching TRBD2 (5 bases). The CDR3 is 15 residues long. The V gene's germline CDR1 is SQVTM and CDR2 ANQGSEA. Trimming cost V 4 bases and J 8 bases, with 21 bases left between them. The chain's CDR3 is CSVGGGAAGRDEQFF. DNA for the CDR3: TGCAGCGTTGGTGGAGGAGCGGCAGGTCGGGATGAGCAGTTCTTC.

This CDR3 is CASSVGGDFYNEQFF. The CDR3 DNA reads TGTGCCAGCAGCGTCGGGGGGGACTTCTACAATGAGCAGTTCTTC. This chain links TRBV9 with TRBJ2-1, with 8 bases matching TRBD2. Germline trimming cut 2 bases from V and 3 bases from J; bases unmatched to any gene: 4. The length of the CDR3 is 15 residues. The germline V gene encodes CDR1 SGDLS and CDR2 YYNGEE.

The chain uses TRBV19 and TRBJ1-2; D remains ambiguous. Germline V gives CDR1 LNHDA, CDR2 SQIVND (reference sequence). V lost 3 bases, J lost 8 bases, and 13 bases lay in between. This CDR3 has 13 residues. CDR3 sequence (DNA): TGTGCCAGTAGTATCGCCGGAGCCGAGGGCTACACCTTC. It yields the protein CASSIAGAEGYTF. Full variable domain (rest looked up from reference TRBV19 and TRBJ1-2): DGGITQSPKYLFRKEGQNVTLSCEQNLNHDAMYWYRQDPGQGLRLIYYSQIVNDFQKGDIAEGYSVSREKKESFPLTVTSAQKNPTAFYLCASSIAGAEGYTFGSGTRLTVV.

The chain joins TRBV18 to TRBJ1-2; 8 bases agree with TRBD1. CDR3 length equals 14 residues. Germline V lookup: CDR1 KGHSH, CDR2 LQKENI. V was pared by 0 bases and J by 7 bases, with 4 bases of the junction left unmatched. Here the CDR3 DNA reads TGTGCCAGCTCACCACCGGGACAGGATCGTGGCTACACCTTC. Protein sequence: CASSPPGQDRGYTF.

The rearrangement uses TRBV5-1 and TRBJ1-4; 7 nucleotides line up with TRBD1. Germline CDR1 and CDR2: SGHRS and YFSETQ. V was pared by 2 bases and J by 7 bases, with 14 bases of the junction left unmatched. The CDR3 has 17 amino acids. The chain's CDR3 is CASSFRDGRSGGEKLFF. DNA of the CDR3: TGCGCCAGCAGCTTCCGGGACGGAAGGTCAGGGGGTGAAAAACTGTTTTTT.

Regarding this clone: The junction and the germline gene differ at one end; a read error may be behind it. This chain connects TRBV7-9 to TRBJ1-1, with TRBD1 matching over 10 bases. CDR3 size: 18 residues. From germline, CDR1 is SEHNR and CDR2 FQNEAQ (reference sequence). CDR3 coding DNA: TGTTCCAGCAGCTTAGATTCCGGGACAGGGGCACGGGACACTGAAGCTTTCTTT. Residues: CSSSLDSGTGARDTEAFF.

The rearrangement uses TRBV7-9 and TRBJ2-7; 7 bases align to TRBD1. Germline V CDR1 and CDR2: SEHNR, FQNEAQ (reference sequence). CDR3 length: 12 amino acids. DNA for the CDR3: TGTTTCACTGACAGGGTCTCCTACGAGCAGTACGTC. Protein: CFTDRVSYEQYV.

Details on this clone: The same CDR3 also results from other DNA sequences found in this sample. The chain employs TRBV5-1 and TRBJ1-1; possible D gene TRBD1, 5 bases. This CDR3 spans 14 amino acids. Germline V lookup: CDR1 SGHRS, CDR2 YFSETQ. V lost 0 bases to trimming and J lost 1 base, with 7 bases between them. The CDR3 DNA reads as TGCGCCAGCAGCTTGGGAACAGGGAACACTGAAGCTTTCTTT. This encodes CASSLGTGNTEAFF.

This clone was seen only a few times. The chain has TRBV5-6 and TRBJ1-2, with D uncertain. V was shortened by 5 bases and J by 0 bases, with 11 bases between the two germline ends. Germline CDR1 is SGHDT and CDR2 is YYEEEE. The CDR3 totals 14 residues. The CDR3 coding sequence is TGTGCCAGCAGGGGTTGGGGAGCTAACTATGGCTACACCTTC. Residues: CASRGWGANYGYTF.

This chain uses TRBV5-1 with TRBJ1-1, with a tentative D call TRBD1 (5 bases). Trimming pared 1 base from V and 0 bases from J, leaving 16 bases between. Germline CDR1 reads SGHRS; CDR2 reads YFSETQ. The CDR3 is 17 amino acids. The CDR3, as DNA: TGCGCCAGCAGCTTGAGGGGTCCCGATCGGCTGAACACTGAAGCTTTCTTT. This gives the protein CASSLRGPDRLNTEAFF. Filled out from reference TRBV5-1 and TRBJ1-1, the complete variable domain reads KAGVTQTPRYLIKTRGQQVTLSCSPISGHRSVSWYQQTPGQGLQFLFEYFSETQRNKGNFPGRFSGRQFSNSRSEMNVSTLELGDSALYLCASSLRGPDRLNTEAFFGQGTRLTVV.

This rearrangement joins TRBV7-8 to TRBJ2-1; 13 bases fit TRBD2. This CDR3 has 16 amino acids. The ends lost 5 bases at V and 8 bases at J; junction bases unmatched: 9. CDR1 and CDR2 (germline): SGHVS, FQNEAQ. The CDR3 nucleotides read TGTGCCAGCAGCGTTGGACTAGCGGGAGCAGTCCATGAGCAGTTCTTC. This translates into CASSVGLAGAVHEQFF.

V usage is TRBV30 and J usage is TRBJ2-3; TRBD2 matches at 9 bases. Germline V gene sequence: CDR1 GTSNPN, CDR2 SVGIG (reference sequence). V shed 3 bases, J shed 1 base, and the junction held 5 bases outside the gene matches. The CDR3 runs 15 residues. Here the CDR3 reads CAWSLAGVRTDTQYF. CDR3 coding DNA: TGTGCCTGGAGCTTAGCGGGAGTTCGCACAGATACGCAGTATTTT.

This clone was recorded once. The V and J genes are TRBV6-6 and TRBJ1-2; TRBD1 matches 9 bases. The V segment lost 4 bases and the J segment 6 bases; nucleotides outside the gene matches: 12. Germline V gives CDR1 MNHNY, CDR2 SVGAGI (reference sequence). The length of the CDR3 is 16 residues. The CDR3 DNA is TGTGCCAGCAGTTCGGACCCGGGACAGGGCGTGGATGGCTACACCTTC. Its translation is CASSSDPGQGVDGYTF.

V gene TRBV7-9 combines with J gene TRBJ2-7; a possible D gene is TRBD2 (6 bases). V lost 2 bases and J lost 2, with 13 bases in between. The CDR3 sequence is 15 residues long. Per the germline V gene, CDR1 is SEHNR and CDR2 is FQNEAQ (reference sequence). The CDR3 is CASSLIRDSTYEQYF. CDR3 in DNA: TGTGCCAGCAGCTTAATTAGGGACTCGACCTACGAGCAGTACTTC. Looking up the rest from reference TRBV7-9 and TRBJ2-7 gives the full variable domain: DTGVSQNPRHKITKRGQNVTFRCDPISEHNRLYWYRQTLGQGPEFLTYFQNEAQLEKSRLLSDRFSAERPKGSFSTLEIQRTEQGDSAMYLCASSLIRDSTYEQYFGPGTRLTVT.

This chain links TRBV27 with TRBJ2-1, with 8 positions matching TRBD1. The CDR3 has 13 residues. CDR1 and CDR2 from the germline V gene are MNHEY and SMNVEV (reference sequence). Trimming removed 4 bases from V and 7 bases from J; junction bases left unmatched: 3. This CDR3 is CASSSDRENEQFF. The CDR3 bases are TGTGCCAGCAGTTCGGACAGGGAGAATGAGCAGTTCTTC.